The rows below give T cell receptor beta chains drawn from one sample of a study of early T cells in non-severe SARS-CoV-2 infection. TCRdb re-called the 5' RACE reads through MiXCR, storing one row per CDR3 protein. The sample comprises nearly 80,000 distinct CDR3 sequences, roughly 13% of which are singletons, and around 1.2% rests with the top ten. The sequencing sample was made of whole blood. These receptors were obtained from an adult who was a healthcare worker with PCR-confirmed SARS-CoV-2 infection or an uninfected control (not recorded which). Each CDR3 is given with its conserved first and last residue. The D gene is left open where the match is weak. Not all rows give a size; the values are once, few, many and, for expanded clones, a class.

cdr3_nt: TGTGCCAGCAGTTTCGAGACAGGGGGCCCGGGCGAGCAGTACTTC; cdr3_aa: CASSFETGGPGEQYF; clone_size: NA; j_call: TRBJ2-7; v_call: TRBV12-3/TRBV12-4; d_call: TRBD1
cdr3_nt: TGTGCCAGCAGCTCCGGACTAGCGGGATTGCGTTTTTTGGATACGCAGTATTTT; cdr3_aa: CASSSGLAGLRFLDTQYF; clone_size: few; j_call: TRBJ2-3; v_call: TRBV5-4; d_call: TRBD2
cdr3_nt: TGTGCCAGCAGTGCCCGCTACGAGCAGTACTTC; cdr3_aa: CASSARYEQYF; clone_size: NA; j_call: TRBJ2-7; v_call: TRBV12-3/TRBV12-4; d_call: NA
cdr3_nt: TGTGCCAGCAGCAATGGACAGGGGGTGTGGTATGGCTACACCTTC; cdr3_aa: CASSNGQGVWYGYTF; clone_size: many; j_call: TRBJ1-2; v_call: TRBV4-2; d_call: TRBD1
cdr3_nt: TGCAGCGTTGTAGTTTACTATGGCTACACCTTC; cdr3_aa: CSVVVYYGYTF; clone_size: NA; j_call: TRBJ1-2; v_call: TRBV29-1; d_call: NA
cdr3_nt: TGTGCCAGCAGCCAAGACTCCGACAGGGGCCCTTCCCAAGAGACCCAGTACTTC; cdr3_aa: CASSQDSDRGPSQETQYF; clone_size: few; j_call: TRBJ2-5; v_call: TRBV14; d_call: TRBD1
cdr3_nt: TGCGCCAGCAGCTTGGCATGGGGAGAAGCTTTCTTT; cdr3_aa: CASSLAWGEAFF; clone_size: many; j_call: TRBJ1-1; v_call: TRBV5-1; d_call: NA
cdr3_nt: TGCAGCGTTGGTACCCCTCAAGAGACCCAGTACTTC; cdr3_aa: CSVGTPQETQYF; clone_size: NA; j_call: TRBJ2-5; v_call: TRBV29-1; d_call: NA
cdr3_nt: TGCGCCAGCTGCCCCGGGGGACAGGGGACAGATACGCAGTATTTT; cdr3_aa: CASCPGGQGTDTQYF; clone_size: NA; j_call: TRBJ2-3; v_call: TRBV5-1; d_call: TRBD1
cdr3_nt: TGCAGCGTCGTCCCAGGATGGAGCACAGATACGCAGTATTTT; cdr3_aa: CSVVPGWSTDTQYF; clone_size: NA; j_call: TRBJ2-3; v_call: TRBV29-1; d_call: NA
cdr3_nt: TGTGCCAGCAGCTTTGGGCAAATCGGAGAGCAGTACTTC; cdr3_aa: CASSFGQIGEQYF; clone_size: NA; j_call: TRBJ2-7; v_call: TRBV14; d_call: NA
cdr3_nt: TGTGCCAGTAGCGTCAACAGGGACGATAATTCACCCCTCCACTTT; cdr3_aa: CASSVNRDDNSPLHF; clone_size: few; j_call: TRBJ1-6; v_call: TRBV19; d_call: NA
cdr3_nt: TGTGCCATCAGTGACCGGACCGCTATGAACACTGAAGCTTTCTTT; cdr3_aa: CAISDRTAMNTEAFF; clone_size: many; j_call: TRBJ1-1; v_call: TRBV10-3; d_call: NA
cdr3_nt: TGTGCCAGCAGCGTAGGACTAGCGGGGGGGCGACCTGAGCAGTTCTTC; cdr3_aa: CASSVGLAGGRPEQFF; clone_size: many; j_call: TRBJ2-1; v_call: TRBV9; d_call: TRBD2
cdr3_nt: TGCAGTGCCAACTATGGCTACACCTTC; cdr3_aa: CSANYGYTF; clone_size: NA; j_call: TRBJ1-2; v_call: TRBV20-1; d_call: NA
cdr3_nt: TGCAGTGCTCCCTCTCCCCAGGCTGGGGACGAGCAGTACTTC; cdr3_aa: CSAPSPQAGDEQYF; clone_size: NA; j_call: TRBJ2-7; v_call: TRBV20-1; d_call: NA
cdr3_nt: TGCAGCGTAAGGAACACTGAAGCTTTCTTT; cdr3_aa: CSVRNTEAFF; clone_size: many; j_call: TRBJ1-1; v_call: TRBV29-1; d_call: NA
cdr3_nt: TGTGCCAGCAGCCAAGAGTACAGCTCCTACGAGCAGTACTTC; cdr3_aa: CASSQEYSSYEQYF; clone_size: NA; j_call: TRBJ2-7; v_call: TRBV4-2; d_call: NA
cdr3_nt: TGTGCCTGGGCCAGTAGTGCCCACTATGGCTACACCTTC; cdr3_aa: CAWASSAHYGYTF; clone_size: NA; j_call: TRBJ1-2; v_call: TRBV30; d_call: NA
cdr3_nt: TGTGCCATCAGTGAGGTCGGCGTTGGGGCCAACGTCCTGACTTTC; cdr3_aa: CAISEVGVGANVLTF; clone_size: NA; j_call: TRBJ2-6; v_call: TRBV10-3; d_call: NA
cdr3_nt: TGTGCCAGCAGCTATTCCCTGCTGGACACTGAAGCTTTCTTT; cdr3_aa: CASSYSLLDTEAFF; clone_size: NA; j_call: TRBJ1-1; v_call: TRBV6-6; d_call: NA
cdr3_nt: TGTGCCAGCAGGTACAGGGAGGAGGATGGCTACACCTTC; cdr3_aa: CASRYREEDGYTF; clone_size: many; j_call: TRBJ1-2; v_call: TRBV5-4; d_call: NA
cdr3_nt: TGTGCCAGCTCACCATCGCCCGGGAGCTACGAGCAGTACTTC; cdr3_aa: CASSPSPGSYEQYF; clone_size: many; j_call: TRBJ2-7; v_call: TRBV18; d_call: NA
cdr3_nt: TGTGCCAGTAGTATTAACTCTGGGGCCAACGTCCTGACTTTC; cdr3_aa: CASSINSGANVLTF; clone_size: few; j_call: TRBJ2-6; v_call: TRBV19; d_call: NA
cdr3_nt: TGTGCCAGCAGCTCTAACAGGAACACTGAAGCTTTCTTT; cdr3_aa: CASSSNRNTEAFF; clone_size: NA; j_call: TRBJ1-1; v_call: TRBV7-9; d_call: NA
cdr3_nt: TGTGCCAGCAGTCCACAGGGGACCTATGGCTACACCTTC; cdr3_aa: CASSPQGTYGYTF; clone_size: many; j_call: TRBJ1-2; v_call: TRBV6-2/TRBV6-3; d_call: TRBD1
cdr3_nt: TGTGCCAGCAGCTCAGACAGGGCCGACTATGGCTACACCTTC; cdr3_aa: CASSSDRADYGYTF; clone_size: NA; j_call: TRBJ1-2; v_call: TRBV7-2; d_call: TRBD1
cdr3_nt: TGTGCCAGCAGCAAAGGAGGCGACAGACCCTATAATTCACCCCTCCACTTT; cdr3_aa: CASSKGGDRPYNSPLHF; clone_size: NA; j_call: TRBJ1-6; v_call: TRBV21-1; d_call: NA
cdr3_nt: TGTGCCAGCAGCGTAGCTGACTTTACCTACGAGCAGTACTTC; cdr3_aa: CASSVADFTYEQYF; clone_size: few; j_call: TRBJ2-7; v_call: TRBV9; d_call: NA
cdr3_nt: TGCAGCGTCGGTCGACTAACGGACACAGATACGCAGTATTTT; cdr3_aa: CSVGRLTDTDTQYF; clone_size: many; j_call: TRBJ2-3; v_call: TRBV29-1; d_call: NA
cdr3_nt: TGTGCCAGCAGGGGGGATAGCTCCTACAATGAGCAGTTCTTC; cdr3_aa: CASRGDSSYNEQFF; clone_size: NA; j_call: TRBJ2-1; v_call: TRBV6-2/TRBV6-3; d_call: NA
cdr3_nt: TGCGCCAGCAGCCAAAGACAGGTCAGAGGCAACGAGCAGTACTTC; cdr3_aa: CASSQRQVRGNEQYF; clone_size: NA; j_call: TRBJ2-7; v_call: TRBV5-1; d_call: NA
cdr3_nt: TGCAGCGTTCAGGGGACCTACGAGCAGTACTTC; cdr3_aa: CSVQGTYEQYF; clone_size: NA; j_call: TRBJ2-7; v_call: TRBV29-1; d_call: NA
cdr3_nt: TGTGCCAGCAGCTCAACCGGGACAGACAATACCGGGGAGCTGTTTTTT; cdr3_aa: CASSSTGTDNTGELFF; clone_size: NA; j_call: TRBJ2-2; v_call: TRBV11-2; d_call: TRBD1
cdr3_nt: TGTGCCAGTAACGGCCCGTATGGCTACACCTTC; cdr3_aa: CASNGPYGYTF; clone_size: many; j_call: TRBJ1-2; v_call: TRBV19; d_call: NA
cdr3_nt: TGTGCCAGTAGTTCACCGGGACGGATCTACGAGCAGTACTTC; cdr3_aa: CASSSPGRIYEQYF; clone_size: few; j_call: TRBJ2-7; v_call: TRBV19; d_call: NA
cdr3_nt: TGTGCCAGCAGCCAAGGAAGTCTCACAGATACGCAGTATTTT; cdr3_aa: CASSQGSLTDTQYF; clone_size: NA; j_call: TRBJ2-3; v_call: TRBV4-2; d_call: NA
cdr3_nt: TGTGCCAGCAGTGTCGACCTGCAGGGTGGTGATACGCAGTATTTT; cdr3_aa: CASSVDLQGGDTQYF; clone_size: many; j_call: TRBJ2-3; v_call: TRBV28; d_call: NA
cdr3_nt: TGTGCCAGCAGCCAAGACGAGTTACAGGGGAAACGGGTAAAAGGCTACACCTTC; cdr3_aa: CASSQDELQGKRVKGYTF; clone_size: NA; j_call: TRBJ1-2; v_call: TRBV4-2; d_call: TRBD1
cdr3_nt: TGTGCCAGCAGCCACAGGGACCAGCCCCAGCATTTT; cdr3_aa: CASSHRDQPQHF; clone_size: few; j_call: TRBJ1-5; v_call: TRBV14; d_call: NA
cdr3_nt: TGTGCCAGCGGCGGACAGGCCGACTACGAGCAGTACTTC; cdr3_aa: CASGGQADYEQYF; clone_size: NA; j_call: TRBJ2-7; v_call: TRBV25-1; d_call: TRBD1
cdr3_nt: TGCAGCGCCGGACTTCTTATGGCTTCACCTTATGGCTACACCTTC; cdr3_aa: CSAGLLMASPYGYTF; clone_size: NA; j_call: TRBJ1-2; v_call: TRBV29-1; d_call: NA
cdr3_nt: TGTGCCACCAGTGATTTGAAGGGTACGTACAATGAGCAGTTCTTC; cdr3_aa: CATSDLKGTYNEQFF; clone_size: many; j_call: TRBJ2-1; v_call: TRBV24-1; d_call: NA
cdr3_nt: TGTGCCAGCAGCTTAGTAGGGGAGCTGTTTTTT; cdr3_aa: CASSLVGELFF; clone_size: few; j_call: TRBJ2-2; v_call: TRBV11-2; d_call: NA
cdr3_nt: TGTGCCAGCTCACAGGAACCCGGCAACACTGAAGCTTTCTTT; cdr3_aa: CASSQEPGNTEAFF; clone_size: many; j_call: TRBJ1-1; v_call: TRBV18; d_call: NA
cdr3_nt: TGTGCCAGCAGTCCCCATCCGGGATTCCAGTTCTTC; cdr3_aa: CASSPHPGFQFF; clone_size: many; j_call: TRBJ2-1; v_call: TRBV28; d_call: NA
cdr3_nt: TGTGCCAGCAGCTATAGACTAGCGGGGGGTACGGAGACCCAGTACTTC; cdr3_aa: CASSYRLAGGTETQYF; clone_size: many; j_call: TRBJ2-5; v_call: TRBV7-2; d_call: TRBD2
cdr3_nt: TGTGCCTGGAGTGTAGGGACAGTTCCATTGGGCAATCAGCCCCAGCATTTT; cdr3_aa: CAWSVGTVPLGNQPQHF; clone_size: NA; j_call: TRBJ1-5; v_call: TRBV30; d_call: TRBD1
cdr3_nt: TGTGCCAGCAGTTTACCCCGGGACCGAAACAATGAGCAGTTCTTC; cdr3_aa: CASSLPRDRNNEQFF; clone_size: NA; j_call: TRBJ2-1; v_call: TRBV12-3/TRBV12-4; d_call: NA
cdr3_nt: TGTGCCACCAGTACGGGACCAGACTACAATGAGCAGTTCTTC; cdr3_aa: CATSTGPDYNEQFF; clone_size: NA; j_call: TRBJ2-1; v_call: TRBV24-1; d_call: NA
cdr3_nt: TGTGCCAGCAGTTACTTGGTGGGAGGGCCACCAGATACGCAGTATTTT; cdr3_aa: CASSYLVGGPPDTQYF; clone_size: few; j_call: TRBJ2-3; v_call: TRBV6-2/TRBV6-3; d_call: TRBD2
cdr3_nt: TGTGCCAGCAGTTTAGCGACGGGAGCGCCGGGTGATGAGCAGTTCTTC; cdr3_aa: CASSLATGAPGDEQFF; clone_size: NA; j_call: TRBJ2-1; v_call: TRBV27; d_call: NA
cdr3_nt: TGTGCCAGCAGTTTCCCGGGACAGCCTAACAATGAGCAGTTCTTC; cdr3_aa: CASSFPGQPNNEQFF; clone_size: NA; j_call: TRBJ2-1; v_call: TRBV28; d_call: TRBD1
cdr3_nt: TGCAGCATAGAACGGACTAGCGGCTATACGCAGTATTTT; cdr3_aa: CSIERTSGYTQYF; clone_size: NA; j_call: TRBJ2-3; v_call: TRBV29-1; d_call: TRBD2
cdr3_nt: TGTGCCAGCGGCCGGGACAGGAACTATGGCTACACCTTC; cdr3_aa: CASGRDRNYGYTF; clone_size: few; j_call: TRBJ1-2; v_call: TRBV12-3/TRBV12-4; d_call: TRBD1
cdr3_nt: TGTGCCAGCAGCCCCTTGCGGGAGGGTAGGAAGACAGATACGCAGTATTTT; cdr3_aa: CASSPLREGRKTDTQYF; clone_size: NA; j_call: TRBJ2-3; v_call: TRBV9; d_call: TRBD2